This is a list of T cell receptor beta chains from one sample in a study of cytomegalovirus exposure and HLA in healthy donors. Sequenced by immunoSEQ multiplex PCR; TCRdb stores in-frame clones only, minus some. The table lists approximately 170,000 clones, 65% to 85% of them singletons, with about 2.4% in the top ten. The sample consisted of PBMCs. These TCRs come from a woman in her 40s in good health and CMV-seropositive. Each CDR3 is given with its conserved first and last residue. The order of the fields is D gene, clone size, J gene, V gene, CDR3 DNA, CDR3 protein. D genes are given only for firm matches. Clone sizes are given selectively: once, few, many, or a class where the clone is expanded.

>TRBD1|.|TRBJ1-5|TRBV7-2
TGTGCCAGCAGCTTTAGGGACGGGACAGGGAGTCAGCCCCAGCATTTT
CASSFRDGTGSQPQHF
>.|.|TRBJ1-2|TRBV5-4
TGTGCCAGCAGCTTACCACCGGTTTATTACTATGGCTACACCTTC
CASSLPPVYYYGYTF
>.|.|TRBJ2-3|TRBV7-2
TGTGCCAGCAGCTTAGGTGGGCTCCCTACGCAGTATTTT
CASSLGGLPTQYF
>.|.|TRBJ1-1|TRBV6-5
TGTGCCAGCAGAACGACAGAGAACACTGAAGCTTTCTTT
CASRTTENTEAFF
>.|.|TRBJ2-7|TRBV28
TGTGCCAGCAGTGATTTACAGGGATTGTTATTCTACGAGCAGTACTTC
CASSDLQGLLFYEQYF
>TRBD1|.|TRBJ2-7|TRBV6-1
TGTGCCAGCAGTAGGGGAGGGACAGGGGTCTACGAGCAGTACTTC
CASSRGGTGVYEQYF
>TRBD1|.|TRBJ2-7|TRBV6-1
TGTGCCAGCATGCGACAGGGAAGGTTCTACGAGCAGTACTTC
CASMRQGRFYEQYF
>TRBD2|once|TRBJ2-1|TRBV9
TGTGCCAGCAGCTCAGCGGCGGGGGGGCCTGAGCAGTTCTTC
CASSSAAGGPEQFF
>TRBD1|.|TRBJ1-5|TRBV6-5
TGTGCCAGCAGCCTCGGGACAGACGGCTATCAGCCCCAGCATTTT
CASSLGTDGYQPQHF
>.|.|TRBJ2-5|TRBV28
TGTGCCAGCAGTACACCCGCTAAGGAGACCCAGTACTTC
CASSTPAKETQYF
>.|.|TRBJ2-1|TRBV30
TGTGCCTCTGGCTCGGCGGGCGGCAATGAGCAGTTCTTC
CASGSAGGNEQFF
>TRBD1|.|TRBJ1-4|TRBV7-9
TGTGCCAGCAGCCGCACGACGACAGGGGCCGGGGGTGAAAAACTGTTTTTT
CASSRTTTGAGGEKLFF
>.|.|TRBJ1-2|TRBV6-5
TGTGCCAGCAAGAGGCTGGATGGCTACACCTTC
CASKRLDGYTF
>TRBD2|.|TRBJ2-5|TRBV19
TGTGCCAGTAGTATAGGAGGACTAGGTGGGGAGACCCAGTACTTC
CASSIGGLGGETQYF
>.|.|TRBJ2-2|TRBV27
TGTGCCAGCAGTTTATACTCCCTCGGCGCGGCCGGGGAGCTGTTTTTT
CASSLYSLGAAGELFF
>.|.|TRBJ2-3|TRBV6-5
TGTGCCAGCGGGCGACAGGTTGGCACAGATACGCAGTATTTT
CASGRQVGTDTQYF
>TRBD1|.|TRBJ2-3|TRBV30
TGTGCCTCCCTTCAGAGGACAGGGTATTTCCCAGATACGCAGTATTTT
CASLQRTGYFPDTQYF
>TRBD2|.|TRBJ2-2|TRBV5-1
TGCGCCAGCAGCGTATTAGCGGGAAGTACCGGGGAGCTGTTTTTT
CASSVLAGSTGELFF
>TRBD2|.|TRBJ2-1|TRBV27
TGTGCCAGCAGTTTCGCGGGGGGGGTTGAGCAGTTCTTC
CASSFAGGVEQFF
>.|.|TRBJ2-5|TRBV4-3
TGCGCCAGCAGCCAAGATGTGGCTCTCCAAGAGACCCAGTACTTC
CASSQDVALQETQYF
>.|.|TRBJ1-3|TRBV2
TGTGCCAGCAGTGAACTCAGGGGTGGAAACACCATATATTTT
CASSELRGGNTIYF
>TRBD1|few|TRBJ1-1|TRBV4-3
TGCGCCAGCAGCCTACAGGGGACTGAAGCTTTCTTT
CASSLQGTEAFF
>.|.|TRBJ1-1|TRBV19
TGTGCCAGTAGTATAATCGGCAGGGGAGAGAGGGACACTGAAGCTTTCTTT
CASSIIGRGERDTEAFF
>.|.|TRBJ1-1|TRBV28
TGTGCCAGCAGTTTAGTTTTATTATCGGGATTAAACACTGAAGCTTTCTTT
CASSLVLLSGLNTEAFF
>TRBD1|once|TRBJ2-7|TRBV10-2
TGCGCCAGTTCGACAGGGGGCTACGAGCAGTACTTC
CASSTGGYEQYF
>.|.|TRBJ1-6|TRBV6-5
TGTGCCAGCAGTTACGGTGTCGGGGGTAATTCACCCCTCCACTTT
CASSYGVGGNSPLHF
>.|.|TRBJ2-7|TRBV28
TGTGCCAGCAGTTCCAGGGTCTACGAGCAGTACTTC
CASSSRVYEQYF
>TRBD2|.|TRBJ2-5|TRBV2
TGTGCCAGCAGCCCCGGACTAGCGATTGAGACCCAGTACTTC
CASSPGLAIETQYF
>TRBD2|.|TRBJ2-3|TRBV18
TGTGCCAGCTCACCCCGGACTAGCGGTACCACAGATACGCAGTATTTT
CASSPRTSGTTDTQYF
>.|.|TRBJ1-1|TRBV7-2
TGTGCCAGCACCTGGGGAGGGGAGAACACTGAAGCTTTCTTT
CASTWGGENTEAFF
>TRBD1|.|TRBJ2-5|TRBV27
TGTGCCAGCAGTTTGGGACAGGGCGAGGAGACCCAGTACTTC
CASSLGQGEETQYF
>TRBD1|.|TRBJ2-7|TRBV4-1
TGCGCCAGCAGCCCGGGGACAGGGAGGAACGAGCAGTACTTC
CASSPGTGRNEQYF
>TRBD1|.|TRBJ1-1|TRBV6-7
TGTGCCACCGGACAGGGGCGGGTTAACACTGAAGCTTTCTTT
CATGQGRVNTEAFF
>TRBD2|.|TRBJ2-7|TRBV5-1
TGCGCCAGCAGCTACGGGACTAGCGGGGAGGGAAACGAGCAGTACTTC
CASSYGTSGEGNEQYF
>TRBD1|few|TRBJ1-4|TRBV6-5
TGTGCCAGCAAGGGAACAGGGGCAGGGGAAAAACTGTTTTTT
CASKGTGAGEKLFF
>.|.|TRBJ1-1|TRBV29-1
TGCAGCGTCAGCGATAGTACCATGAACACTGAAGCTTTCTTT
CSVSDSTMNTEAFF
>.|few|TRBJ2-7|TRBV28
TGTGCCAGCAGTTCTGGAGCGGTAAGGAACGAGCAGTACTTC
CASSSGAVRNEQYF
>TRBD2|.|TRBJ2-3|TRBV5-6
TGTGCCAGCAGCCGGACTAGCGGAATCACAGATACGCAGTATTTT
CASSRTSGITDTQYF
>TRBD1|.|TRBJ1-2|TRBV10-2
TGCGCCAGCAGTGAGGCCGGGACAGACGCTAACTATGGCTACACCTTC
CASSEAGTDANYGYTF